The clone carrying this T cell receptor beta chain was counted a few times. Its specificity is not known. V dropped 3 bases and J dropped 1; count of bases not matched to a gene: 1. CDR1 KGHSH and CDR2 LQKENI come from the germline V gene. The CDR3 length is 14 residues. The data are from a study of cytomegalovirus exposure and HLA in healthy donors. With 60 Vbeta and 13 Jbeta primers, the PCR was carried out. The assay was immunoSEQ multiplex PCR, and TCRdb's table has in-frame clones only and misses some. The table includes tens of thousands of clones, around three quarters detected once. Study-wide points: In a later analysis, common viral pathogens appeared linked to several of the most significant clusters.

The sequenced sample consisted of PBMCs. This chain connects TRBV18 to TRBJ2-7, with TRBD1 identical over 9 bases. The origin of this receptor is a woman aged 60-70 years in good health and CMV-seropositive. The CDR3: CASSPGTGSYEQYF. In DNA form, the CDR3 reads TGTGCCAGCTCACCCGGGACAGGGTCCTACGAGCAGTACTTC. The full variable domain, rest sourced from reference TRBV18 and TRBJ2-7, is NAGVMQNPRHLVRRRGQEARLRCSPMKGHSHVYWYRQLPEEGLKFMVYLQKENIIDESGMPKERFSAEFPKEGPSILRIQQVVRGDSAAYFCASSPGTGSYEQYFGPGTRLTVT.